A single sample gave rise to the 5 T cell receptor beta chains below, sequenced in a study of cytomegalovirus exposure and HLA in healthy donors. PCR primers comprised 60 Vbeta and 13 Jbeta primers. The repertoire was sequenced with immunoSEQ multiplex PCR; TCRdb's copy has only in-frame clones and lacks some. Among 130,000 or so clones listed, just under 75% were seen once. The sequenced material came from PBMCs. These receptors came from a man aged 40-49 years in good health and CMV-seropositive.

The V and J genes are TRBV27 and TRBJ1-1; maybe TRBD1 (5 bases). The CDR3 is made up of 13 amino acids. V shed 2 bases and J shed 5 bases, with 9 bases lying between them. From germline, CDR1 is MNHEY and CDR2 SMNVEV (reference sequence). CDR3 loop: CASSLRGRTEAFF. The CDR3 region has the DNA TGTGCCAGCAGTTTAAGGGGAAGGACTGAAGCTTTCTTT.

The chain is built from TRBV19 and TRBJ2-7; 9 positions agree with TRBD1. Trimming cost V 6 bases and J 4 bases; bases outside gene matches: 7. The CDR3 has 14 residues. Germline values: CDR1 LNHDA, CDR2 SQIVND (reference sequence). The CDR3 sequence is CASRRGTGMYEQYF. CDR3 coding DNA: TGTGCCAGTAGGAGGGGGACAGGGATGTACGAGCAGTACTTC. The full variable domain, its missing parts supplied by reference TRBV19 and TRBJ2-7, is DGGITQSPKYLFRKEGQNVTLSCEQNLNHDAMYWYRQDPGQGLRLIYYSQIVNDFQKGDIAEGYSVSREKKESFPLTVTSAQKNPTAFYLCASRRGTGMYEQYFGPGTRLTVT.

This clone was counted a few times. CDR3 in amino acids: CASRWGASGEGTQYF. DNA of the CDR3: TGTGCCAGCCGATGGGGGGCTAGCGGGGAGGGTACGCAGTATTTT. V gene TRBV5-6 combines with J gene TRBJ2-3; TRBD2 matches 9 bases. Germline V gene lookup returns CDR1 SGHDT and CDR2 YYEEEE. V lost 7 bases, J lost 8 bases, and 14 bases stayed unmatched. The CDR3 length is 15 residues. The variable domain in full, completed from reference TRBV5-6 and TRBJ2-3, reads DAGVTQSPTHLIKTRGQQVTLRCSPKSGHDTVSWYQQALGQGPQFIFQYYEEEERQRGNFPDRFSGHQFPNYSSELNVNALLLGDSALYLCASRWGASGEGTQYFGPGTRLTVL.

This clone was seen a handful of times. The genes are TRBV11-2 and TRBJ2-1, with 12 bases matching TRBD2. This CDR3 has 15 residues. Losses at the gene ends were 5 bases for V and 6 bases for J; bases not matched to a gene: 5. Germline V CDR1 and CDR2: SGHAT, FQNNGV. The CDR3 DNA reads TGTGCCAGCAGCACGACTAGCGGGAGCGGCAATGAGCAGTTCTTC. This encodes CASSTTSGSGNEQFF. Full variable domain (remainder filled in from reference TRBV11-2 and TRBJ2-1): EAGVAQSPRYKIIEKRQSVAFWCNPISGHATLYWYQQILGQGPKLLIQFQNNGVVDDSQLPKDRFSAERLKGVDSTLKIQPAKLEDSAVYLCASSTTSGSGNEQFFGPGTRLTVL.

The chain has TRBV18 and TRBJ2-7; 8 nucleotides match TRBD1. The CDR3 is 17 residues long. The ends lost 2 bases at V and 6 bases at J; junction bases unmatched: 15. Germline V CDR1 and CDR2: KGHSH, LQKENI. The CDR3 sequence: CASSPWRLQGEGSEQYF. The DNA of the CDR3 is TGTGCCAGCTCACCATGGCGGTTACAGGGGGAAGGTAGCGAGCAGTACTTC.